The 4 T cell receptor beta chains reported below all come from one sample, sequenced in a study of cytomegalovirus exposure and HLA in healthy donors. A multiplex PCR was run with 60 Vbeta primers and 13 Jbeta primers. Libraries were prepared by immunoSEQ multiplex PCR; TCRdb keeps only in-frame clonotypes and omits some of them. The sample holds 180,000 or so clones, about 9% seen once. The sequenced material came from PBMCs. These TCRs come from a young woman in good health and CMV-seropositive.

This clone appeared a few times. The chain couples TRBV29-1 to TRBJ2-1; the match to TRBD1 covers 8 bases. From germline, CDR1 is SQVTM and CDR2 ANQGSEA. CDR3 length: 14 amino acids. The J segment lost 5 bases and the V segment lost 7 bases, leaving 10 bases of the junction unmatched. As DNA, the CDR3 is TGCAGCGCTGTCGGACAGGGACCTGACAATGAGCAGTTCTTC. Amino acid sequence: CSAVGQGPDNEQFF.

The chain has TRBV6-6 and TRBJ1-1; the D gene is possibly TRBD1 (6 bases). The V gene lost 9 bases and the J gene lost 0 bases, with 11 bases spanning the gap. Germline lookup yields CDR1 MNHNY and CDR2 SVGAGI (reference sequence). CDR3 size: 13 residues. The CDR3 loop is CARGGRLNTEAFF. The CDR3 DNA follows: TGTGCCAGAGGGGGACGTCTGAACACTGAAGCTTTCTTT.

The V and J genes are TRBV18 and TRBJ2-1; D is perhaps TRBD2 (5 bases). CDR1 and CDR2 from the germline V gene are KGHSH and LQKENI. This CDR3 has 15 residues. Trimming left V 3 bases short and J 0 bases short, with 9 bases between. The CDR3 reads CASSPSEGSYNEQFF. The CDR3, as DNA: TGTGCCAGCTCACCCTCAGAGGGCTCCTACAATGAGCAGTTCTTC. Combining the CDR3 with reference TRBV18 and TRBJ2-1 gives the whole variable domain NAGVMQNPRHLVRRRGQEARLRCSPMKGHSHVYWYRQLPEEGLKFMVYLQKENIIDESGMPKERFSAEFPKEGPSILRIQQVVRGDSAAYFCASSPSEGSYNEQFFGPGTRLTVL.

This clone was seen only a few times. This chain links TRBV7-8 with TRBJ2-5; the match to TRBD1 covers 8 bases. The CDR3 is 17 amino acids. J lost 2 bases, V lost 7 bases, and 15 bases had no gene match. Germline CDR1 and CDR2: SGHVS and FQNEAQ. DNA for the CDR3: TGTGCCAGCACCATTCTGCGCTTGGGACAGGCACAAGAGACCCAGTACTTC. This gives the protein CASTILRLGQAQETQYF.